The T cell receptor beta chain under discussion was sequenced for a study of T cells after posttransplantation cyclophosphamide. The assay was immunoSEQ multiplex PCR, and TCRdb's table has in-frame clones only and misses some. Seen here are 15,000 to 20,000 clones, roughly 80% observed once, and the top ten hold 2.5% to 3%. Overall study findings and caveats: Recipient CMV seropositivity and CMV reactivation strongly tracked TRB clonality. Skin or GI-infiltrating T cells shared few TRB sequences with blood.

This CDR3 comprises 14 residues. With 5 bases removed from V and 0 bases from J, the gap between germline ends came to 9 bases. Germline V gene lookup returns CDR1 LGHNT and CDR2 FRNRAP. With regard to this clone: Its antigen is currently unknown.

Control samples came 1 year after myeloablative marrow transplants with methotrexate plus calcineurin inhibitor. This receptor was taken from a male patient younger than 45 who received an allogeneic stem cell transplant from an unrelated donor, was CMV-positive, and had acute and chronic GVHD. Some T cells may have come from the graft donor. Specimen: PBMCs, collected 410 to 450 days after allogeneic stem cell transplant with calcineurin inhibitor and methotrexate. The chain has TRBV12-5 and TRBJ2-3, with D unresolved. This chain's CDR3 is CASGIGFSTDTQYF. The CDR3 nucleotides read TGTGCTAGTGGTATCGGGTTCAGCACAGATACGCAGTATTTT.